The clone carrying this T cell receptor beta chain occurred a few times. Its antigen is unidentified. From the reads, TCRdb called clonotypes with MiXCR, one entry per CDR3 protein. The table includes 250,000 or so distinct CDR3 sequences, about 12% detected once. The data were taken from a study of T cell repertoires in cytomegalovirus infection. Study as a whole: In public TCR beta signatures, there were indications of both CMV infection and matching HLA type. Findings and limits, study-wide: Carriers of CMV plus the relevant HLA were identified by cumulative public TCR beta family frequency. HLA-C-restricted CMV clonotypes gave the most frequent clonotype in two of eight donors.

The TCR comes from a human donor in good health (CMV status not recorded). Some clones in this sample may be carry-over from other donors' samples. Sequenced material: PBMCs.

The CDR3 nucleotides read TGTGCCAGCAGTAGGGACTACGCGGTGGGAGAGACCCAGTACTTC. It is translated as CASSRDYAVGETQYF. The rearrangement uses TRBV2 and TRBJ2-5, with 7 positions matching TRBD2. Germline V gene sequence: CDR1 SNHLY, CDR2 FYNNEI. This CDR3 contains 15 residues. V lost 5 bases, J lost 4 bases, and 10 bases stayed unmatched.